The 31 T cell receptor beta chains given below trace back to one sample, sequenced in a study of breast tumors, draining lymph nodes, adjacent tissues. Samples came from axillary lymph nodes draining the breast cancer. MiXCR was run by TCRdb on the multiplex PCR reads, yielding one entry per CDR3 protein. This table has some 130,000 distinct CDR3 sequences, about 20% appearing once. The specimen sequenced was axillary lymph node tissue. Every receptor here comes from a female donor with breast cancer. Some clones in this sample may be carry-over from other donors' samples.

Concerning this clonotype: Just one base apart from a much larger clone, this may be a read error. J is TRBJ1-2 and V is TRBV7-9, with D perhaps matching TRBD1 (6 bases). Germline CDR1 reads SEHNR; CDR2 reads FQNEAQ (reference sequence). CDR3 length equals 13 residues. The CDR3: CTSSFGQQDGYTF. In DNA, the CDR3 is TGTACCAGCAGTTTTGGACAGCAGGATGGCTACACCTTC.

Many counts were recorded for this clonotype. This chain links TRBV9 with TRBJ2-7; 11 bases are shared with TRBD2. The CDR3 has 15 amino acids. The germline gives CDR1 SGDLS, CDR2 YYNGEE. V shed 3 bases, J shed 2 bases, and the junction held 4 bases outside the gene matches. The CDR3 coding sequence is TGTGCCAGCAGCGGGACTAGCGGGTCCACCTACGAGCAGTACTTC. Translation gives CASSGTSGSTYEQYF. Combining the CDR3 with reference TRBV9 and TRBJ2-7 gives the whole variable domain DSGVTQTPKHLITATGQRVTLRCSPRSGDLSVYWYQQSLDQGLQFLIQYYNGEERAKGNILERFSAQQFPDLHSELNLSSLELGDSALYFCASSGTSGSTYEQYFGPGTRLTVT.

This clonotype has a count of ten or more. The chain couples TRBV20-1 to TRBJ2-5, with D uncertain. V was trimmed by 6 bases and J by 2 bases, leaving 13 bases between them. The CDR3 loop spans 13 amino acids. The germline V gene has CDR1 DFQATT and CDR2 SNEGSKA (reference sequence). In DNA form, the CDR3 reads TGCAGTGCCCAGAGATGGCAGCAAGAGACCCAGTACTTC. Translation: CSAQRWQQETQYF.

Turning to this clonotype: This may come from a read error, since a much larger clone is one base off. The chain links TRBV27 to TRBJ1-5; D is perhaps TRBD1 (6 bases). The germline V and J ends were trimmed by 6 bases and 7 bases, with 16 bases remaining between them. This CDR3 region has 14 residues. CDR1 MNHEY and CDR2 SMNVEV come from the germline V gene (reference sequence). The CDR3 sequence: CASRLGGAWQPQHF. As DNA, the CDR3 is TGTGCCAGCAGACTAGGGGGGGCGTGGCAGCCCCAGCATTTT.

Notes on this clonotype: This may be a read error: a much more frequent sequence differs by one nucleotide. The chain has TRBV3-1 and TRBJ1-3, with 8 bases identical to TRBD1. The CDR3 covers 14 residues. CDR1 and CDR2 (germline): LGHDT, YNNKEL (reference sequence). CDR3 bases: TGTGCCAGCAGCCCGACAGGGGTCGGAAACACCGTATATTTT. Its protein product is CASSPTGVGNTVYF.

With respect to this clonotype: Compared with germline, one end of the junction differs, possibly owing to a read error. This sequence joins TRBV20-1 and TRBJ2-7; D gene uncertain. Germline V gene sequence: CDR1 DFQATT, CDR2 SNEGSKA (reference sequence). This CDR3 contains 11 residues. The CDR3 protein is CSAPRGYQQYF. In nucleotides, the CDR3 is TGCAGTGCTCCTAGAGGCTACCAGCAGTACTTC.

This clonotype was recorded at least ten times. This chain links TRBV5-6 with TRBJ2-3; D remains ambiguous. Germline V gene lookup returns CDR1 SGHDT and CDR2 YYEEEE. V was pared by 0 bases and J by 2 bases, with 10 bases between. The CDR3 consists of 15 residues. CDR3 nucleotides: TGTGCCAGCAGCTTGGACTTATGGTCCACAGATACGCAGTATTTT. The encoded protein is CASSLDLWSTDTQYF. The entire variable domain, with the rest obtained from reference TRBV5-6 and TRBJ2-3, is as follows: DAGVTQSPTHLIKTRGQQVTLRCSPKSGHDTVSWYQQALGQGPQFIFQYYEEEERQRGNFPDRFSGHQFPNYSSELNVNALLLGDSALYLCASSLDLWSTDTQYFGPGTRLTVL.

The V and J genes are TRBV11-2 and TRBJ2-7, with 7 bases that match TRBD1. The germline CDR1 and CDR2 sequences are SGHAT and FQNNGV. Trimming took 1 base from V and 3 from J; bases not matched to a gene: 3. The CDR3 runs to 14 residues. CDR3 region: CASSLGQGVYEQYF. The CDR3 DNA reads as TGTGCCAGCAGCTTAGGTCAGGGGGTCTACGAGCAGTACTTC.

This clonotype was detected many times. CDR3 nucleotide sequence: TGTGCCAGTAGTCGCGGACTAGCGTCTAGAGCCTACGAGCAGTACTTC. It codes for CASSRGLASRAYEQYF. The chain links TRBV19 to TRBJ2-7; 9 nucleotides match TRBD2. V shed 5 bases and J 2 bases; nucleotides not matched to a gene: 10. This CDR3 has 16 residues. The germline gives CDR1 LNHDA, CDR2 SQIVND (reference sequence).

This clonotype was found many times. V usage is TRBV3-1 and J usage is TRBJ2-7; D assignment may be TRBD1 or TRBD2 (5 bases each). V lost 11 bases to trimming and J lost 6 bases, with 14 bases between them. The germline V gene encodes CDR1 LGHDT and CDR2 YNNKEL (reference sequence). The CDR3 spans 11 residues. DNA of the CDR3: TGTGCCCGTCGGGGTACAGGCGAGCAGTACTTC. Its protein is CARRGTGEQYF.

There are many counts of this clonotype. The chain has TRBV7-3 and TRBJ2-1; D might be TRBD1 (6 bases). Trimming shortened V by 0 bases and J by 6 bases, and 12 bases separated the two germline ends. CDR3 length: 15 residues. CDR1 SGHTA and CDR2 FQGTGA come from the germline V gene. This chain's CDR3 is CASSLTQGRGNEQFF. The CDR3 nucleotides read TGTGCCAGCAGCTTAACACAGGGACGTGGCAATGAGCAGTTCTTC.

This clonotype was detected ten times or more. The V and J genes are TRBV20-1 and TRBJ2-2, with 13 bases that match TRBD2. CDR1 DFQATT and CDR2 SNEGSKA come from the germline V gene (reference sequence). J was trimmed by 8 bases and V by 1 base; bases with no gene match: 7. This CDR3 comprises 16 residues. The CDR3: CSARAGLAGVSGELFF. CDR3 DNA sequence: TGCAGTGCTAGAGCCGGACTAGCGGGAGTTAGTGGGGAGCTGTTTTTT.

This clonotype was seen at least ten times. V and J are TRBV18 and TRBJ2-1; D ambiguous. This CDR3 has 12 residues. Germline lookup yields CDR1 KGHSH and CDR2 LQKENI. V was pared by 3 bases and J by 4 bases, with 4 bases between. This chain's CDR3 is CASSPMYNEQFF. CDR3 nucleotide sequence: TGTGCCAGCTCACCTATGTACAATGAGCAGTTCTTC.

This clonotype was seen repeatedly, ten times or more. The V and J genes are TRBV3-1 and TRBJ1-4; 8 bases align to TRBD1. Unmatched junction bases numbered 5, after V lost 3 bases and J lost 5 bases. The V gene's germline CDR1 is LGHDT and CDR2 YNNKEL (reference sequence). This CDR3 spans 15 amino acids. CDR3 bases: TGTGCCAGCAGCCAGCAGGGGGCGCGGAATGAAAAACTGTTTTTT. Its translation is CASSQQGARNEKLFF.

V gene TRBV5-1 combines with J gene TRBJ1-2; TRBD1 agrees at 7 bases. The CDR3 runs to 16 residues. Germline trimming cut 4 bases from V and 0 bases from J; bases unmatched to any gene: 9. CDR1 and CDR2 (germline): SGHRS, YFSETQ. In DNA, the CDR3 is TGCGCCAGCAGCCCCGGGACAGCTTACGCTAACTATGGCTACACCTTC. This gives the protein CASSPGTAYANYGYTF.

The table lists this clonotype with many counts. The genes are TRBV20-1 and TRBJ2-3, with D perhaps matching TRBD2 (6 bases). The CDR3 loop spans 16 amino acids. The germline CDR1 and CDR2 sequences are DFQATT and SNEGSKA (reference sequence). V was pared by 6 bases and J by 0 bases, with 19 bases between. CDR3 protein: CSADPREATSTDTQYF. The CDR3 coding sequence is TGCAGTGCCGACCCGAGGGAGGCGACTAGCACAGATACGCAGTATTTT.

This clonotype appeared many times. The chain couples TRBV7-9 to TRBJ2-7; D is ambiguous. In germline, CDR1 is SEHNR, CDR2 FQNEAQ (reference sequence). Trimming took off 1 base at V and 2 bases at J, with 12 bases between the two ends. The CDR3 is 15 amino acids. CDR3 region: CASSLESTKTYEQYF. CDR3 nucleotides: TGTGCCAGCAGCTTAGAGAGTACGAAGACCTACGAGCAGTACTTC.

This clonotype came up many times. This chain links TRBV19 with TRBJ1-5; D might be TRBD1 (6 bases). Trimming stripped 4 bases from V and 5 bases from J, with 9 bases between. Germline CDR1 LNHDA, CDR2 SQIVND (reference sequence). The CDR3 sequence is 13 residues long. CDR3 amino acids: CASSTYRDQPQHF. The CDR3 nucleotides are TGTGCCAGTAGTACTTACAGGGATCAGCCCCAGCATTTT.

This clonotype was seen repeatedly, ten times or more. The DNA of the CDR3 is TGCGCCAGCAGCCAAGGGCGTTCCTATGGCTACACCTTC. Amino acids: CASSQGRSYGYTF. The chain joins TRBV4-1 to TRBJ1-2; no firm D call. The CDR3 has 13 amino acids. Germline loops: CDR1 MGHRA, CDR2 YSYEKL. Trimming left V 1 base short and J 4 bases short, with 7 bases between.

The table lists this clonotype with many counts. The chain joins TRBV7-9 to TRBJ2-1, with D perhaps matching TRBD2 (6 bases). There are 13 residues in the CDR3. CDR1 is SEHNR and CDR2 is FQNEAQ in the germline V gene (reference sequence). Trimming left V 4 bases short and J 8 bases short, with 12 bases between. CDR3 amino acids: CASSSNWGDEQFF. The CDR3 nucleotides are TGTGCCAGCAGCTCAAATTGGGGGGATGAGCAGTTCTTC.

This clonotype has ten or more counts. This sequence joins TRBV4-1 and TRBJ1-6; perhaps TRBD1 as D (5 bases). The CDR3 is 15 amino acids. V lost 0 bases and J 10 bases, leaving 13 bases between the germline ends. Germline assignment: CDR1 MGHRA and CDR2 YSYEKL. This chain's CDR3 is CASSQDRYGDSPLHF. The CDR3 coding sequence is TGCGCCAGCAGCCAAGATCGTTATGGGGACTCACCCCTCCACTTT.

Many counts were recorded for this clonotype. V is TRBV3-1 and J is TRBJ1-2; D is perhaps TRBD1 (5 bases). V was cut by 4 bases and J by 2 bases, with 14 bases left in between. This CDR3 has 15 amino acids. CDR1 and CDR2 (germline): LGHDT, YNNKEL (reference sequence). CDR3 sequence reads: CASSRRAVPNYGYTF. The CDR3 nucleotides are TGTGCCAGCAGCCGCAGGGCGGTGCCGAACTATGGCTACACCTTC.

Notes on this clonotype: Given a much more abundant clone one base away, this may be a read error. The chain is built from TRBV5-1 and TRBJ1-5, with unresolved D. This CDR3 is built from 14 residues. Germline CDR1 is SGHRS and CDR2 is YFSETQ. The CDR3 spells CASGLLGGNQPQHF. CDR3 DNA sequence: TGCGCCAGCGGCTTGCTCGGCGGCAATCAGCCCCAGCATTTT.

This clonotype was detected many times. The CDR3 region is CSAGALGTDTQYF. The CDR3 DNA reads TGCAGCGCGGGGGCCCTCGGCACAGATACGCAGTATTTT. V is TRBV29-1 and J is TRBJ2-3; D tentatively fits TRBD1 or TRBD2 (6 bases each). CDR1 is SQVTM, CDR2 ANQGSEA, per germline. The CDR3 sequence is 13 residues long. The V end lost 7 bases, the J end lost 1 base, and 12 bases lay between the germline ends.

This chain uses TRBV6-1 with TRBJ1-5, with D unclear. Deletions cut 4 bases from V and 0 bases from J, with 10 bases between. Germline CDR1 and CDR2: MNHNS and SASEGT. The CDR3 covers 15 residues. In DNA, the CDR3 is TGTGCCAGCAGTGTACAGTCGTATAGCAATCAGCCCCAGCATTTT. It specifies CASSVQSYSNQPQHF.

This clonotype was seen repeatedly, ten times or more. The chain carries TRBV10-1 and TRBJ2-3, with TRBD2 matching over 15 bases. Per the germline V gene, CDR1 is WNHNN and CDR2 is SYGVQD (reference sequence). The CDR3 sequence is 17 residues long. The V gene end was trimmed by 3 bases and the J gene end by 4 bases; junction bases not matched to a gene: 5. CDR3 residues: CASSDGTSGRWADTQYF. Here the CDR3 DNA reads TGCGCCAGCAGTGACGGGACTAGCGGGAGGTGGGCAGATACGCAGTATTTT.

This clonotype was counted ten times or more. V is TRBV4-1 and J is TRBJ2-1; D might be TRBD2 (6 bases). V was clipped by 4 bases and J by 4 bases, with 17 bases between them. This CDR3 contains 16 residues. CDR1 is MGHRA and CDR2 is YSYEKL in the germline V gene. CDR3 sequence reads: CASSRGSGRGYNEQFF. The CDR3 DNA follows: TGCGCCAGCAGCCGCGGGTCCGGGAGAGGTTACAATGAGCAGTTCTTC.

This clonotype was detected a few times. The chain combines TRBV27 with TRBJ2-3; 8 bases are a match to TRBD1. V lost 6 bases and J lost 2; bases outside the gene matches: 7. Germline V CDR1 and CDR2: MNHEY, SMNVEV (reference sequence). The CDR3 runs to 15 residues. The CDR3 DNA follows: TGTGCCAGCAGGGAGACAGGGGTTAACACAGATACGCAGTATTTT. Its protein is CASRETGVNTDTQYF.

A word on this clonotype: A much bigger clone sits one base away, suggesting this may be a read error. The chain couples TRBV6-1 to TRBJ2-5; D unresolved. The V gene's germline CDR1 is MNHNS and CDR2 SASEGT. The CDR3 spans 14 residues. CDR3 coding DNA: TGTGCCAGCAGTGAGATTTATACTGAAGAGGCCCAGTACTTC. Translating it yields CASSEIYTEEAQYF.

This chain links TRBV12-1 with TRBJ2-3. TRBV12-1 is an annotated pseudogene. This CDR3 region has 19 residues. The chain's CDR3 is CASSFAGPGRPSSTDTQYF. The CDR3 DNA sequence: TGTGCCAGCAGCTTTGCAGGACCTGGTAGACCTTCTAGCACAGATACGCAGTATTTT.

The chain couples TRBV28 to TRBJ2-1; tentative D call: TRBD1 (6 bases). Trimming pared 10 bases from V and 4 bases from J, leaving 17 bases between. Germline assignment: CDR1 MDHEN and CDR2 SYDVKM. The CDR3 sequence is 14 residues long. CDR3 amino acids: CATWGRKGYNEQFF. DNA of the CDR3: TGTGCCACCTGGGGGCGGAAGGGGTACAATGAGCAGTTCTTC.